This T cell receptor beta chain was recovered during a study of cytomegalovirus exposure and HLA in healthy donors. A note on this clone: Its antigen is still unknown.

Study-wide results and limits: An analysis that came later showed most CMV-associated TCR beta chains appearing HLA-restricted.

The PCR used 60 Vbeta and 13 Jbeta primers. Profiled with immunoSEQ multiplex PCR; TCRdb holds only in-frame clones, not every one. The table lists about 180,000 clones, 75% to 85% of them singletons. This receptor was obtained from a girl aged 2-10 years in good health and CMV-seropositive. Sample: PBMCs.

In nucleotides, the CDR3 is TGTGCCACCAGCAGAGACATTAGCGTCTCCTACGAGCAGTACTTC. Translation gives CATSRDISVSYEQYF. The chain combines TRBV15 with TRBJ2-7; D possibly corresponds to TRBD2 (5 bases). V lost 0 bases and J lost 0, with 9 bases in between. The CDR3 runs 15 residues. Germline V gives CDR1 LNHNV, CDR2 YYDKDF (reference sequence).